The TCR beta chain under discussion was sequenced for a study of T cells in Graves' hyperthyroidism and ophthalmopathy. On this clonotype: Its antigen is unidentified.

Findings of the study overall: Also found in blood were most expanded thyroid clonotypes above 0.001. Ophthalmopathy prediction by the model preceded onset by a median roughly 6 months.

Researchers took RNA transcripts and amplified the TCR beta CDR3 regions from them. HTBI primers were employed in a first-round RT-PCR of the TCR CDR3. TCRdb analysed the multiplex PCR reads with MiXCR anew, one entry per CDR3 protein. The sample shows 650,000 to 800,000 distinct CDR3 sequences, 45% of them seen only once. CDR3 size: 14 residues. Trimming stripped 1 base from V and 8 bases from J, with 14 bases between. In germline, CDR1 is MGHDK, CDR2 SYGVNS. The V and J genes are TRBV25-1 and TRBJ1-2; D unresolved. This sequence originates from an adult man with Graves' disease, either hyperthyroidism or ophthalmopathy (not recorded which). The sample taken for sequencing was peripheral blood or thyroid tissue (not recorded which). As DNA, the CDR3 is TGTGCCAGCAGTGAATTTAAGGGATTGGAAGGCTACACCTTC. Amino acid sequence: CASSEFKGLEGYTF.